The source of this T cell receptor beta chain is a study of post-analysis software for immune sequencing data. Germline V gene sequence: CDR1 MDHEN, CDR2 SYDVKM. Losses at the gene ends were 4 bases for V and 4 bases for J; bases not matched to a gene: 7. The CDR3 runs to 16 residues. General study results and limits: Patients carried a handful of TRBV segments more frequently than controls did, and TRBV5-6, TRBV5-1 and TRBV20-1 were among them. Multiple sclerosis was associated with a significant reduction in normalized Chao1 diversity relative to controls.

Every TCR beta cDNA library bore unique molecular identifiers. Approximately 0.5 million cDNA molecules were recovered from an input of 1 to 10 million T cells. MiXCR, applied by TCRdb to the PCR reads, yields one record per CDR3 protein. In the table there are about 430,000 distinct CDR3 sequences, about 40% of which are singletons. This clonotype was detected many times. As yet, its antigen is unknown. The chain uses TRBV28 and TRBJ2-1; 10 positions agree with TRBD2. The sample was blood. The sequence came from a girl aged 2 to 9 with multiple sclerosis. The CDR3 DNA reads TGTGCCAGCAGTTCCCCGGGGACTAGCGAGTACAATGAGCAGTTCTTC. Residues: CASSSPGTSEYNEQFF.